These 5 T cell receptor beta chains share one sample of origin, sequenced in a study of PD-1 blockade in classical Hodgkin lymphoma. Stated time point: cycle 4 day 1 (C4D1), after less than seven weeks of nivolumab. The patients all showed relapse after autologous stem cell transplantation, while their brentuximab vedotin exposure varied. Assay: immunoSEQ multiplex PCR; the TCRdb copy retains only in-frame clones and omits some. Among about 25,000 clones listed, around three quarters were seen once. Sample: peripheral blood mononuclear cells (PBMCs), taken before the fourth cycle of nivolumab. These receptors all stem from a human donor with classical Hodgkin lymphoma.

Only a few counts were recorded for this clone. The V and J genes are TRBV6-5 and TRBJ1-6; D possibly corresponds to TRBD1 (6 bases). Per germline, CDR1 MNHEY and CDR2 SVGAGI. The V end lost 6 bases, the J end lost 8 bases, and 17 bases lay between the germline ends. The CDR3 is 15 residues long. The CDR3: CASRELRGVDSPLHF. DNA for the CDR3: TGTGCCAGCAGGGAACTCAGGGGAGTGGATTCACCCCTCCACTTT.

There are a few counts of this clone. The rearrangement links TRBV18 to TRBJ2-5; D not certain. Germline V gives CDR1 KGHSH, CDR2 LQKENI. The CDR3 has 11 amino acids. Trimming pared 6 bases from V and 5 bases from J, leaving 7 bases between. CDR3 in DNA: TGTGCCAGCTCCGAGCTCGAGACCCAGTACTTC. Translating it yields CASSELETQYF.

This chain joins TRBV7-2 and TRBJ2-3, with 7 bases matching TRBD2. The CDR3 has 15 residues. The V and J ends lost 1 base and 1 base, in that order; junction bases with no gene match: 2. Germline CDR1 reads SGHTA; CDR2 reads FQGNSA. The CDR3 DNA reads TGTGCCAGCAGCTTAGGCGGGGGACGCACAGATACGCAGTATTTT. This translates into CASSLGGGRTDTQYF.

The chain joins TRBV19 to TRBJ2-7; 8 bases match TRBD1. The V gene end was trimmed by 5 bases and the J gene end by 2 bases; junction bases not matched to a gene: 8. Germline CDR1 is LNHDA and CDR2 is SQIVND (reference sequence). The CDR3 contains 15 residues. The CDR3 DNA is TGTGCCAGTAGTTGGTCGGGACAGGAGACCTACGAGCAGTACTTC. Translation: CASSWSGQETYEQYF.

In its sample, this clone was seen a few times. The chain recombines TRBV2 with TRBJ1-6, with 7 bases aligning to TRBD1. The junction had 3 bases not matched to a gene; V was cut back by 3 bases and J by 7 bases. Germline V gene data show CDR1 as SNHLY and CDR2 as FYNNEI. The CDR3 spans 14 residues. The DNA of the CDR3 is TGTGCCAGCAGTGATAGACAGGGAAATTCACCCCTCCACTTT. Amino acid sequence: CASSDRQGNSPLHF.